The TCR beta chain under discussion was sequenced for a study of shared clonotypes between healthy human individuals. Study results and caveats: It was anticipated that sequencing depth would influence how many clonotypes donors shared.

In the case of this clone: The target antigen is unknown.

CD8 memory comprised CD45RO+ plus CCR7-negative CD45RA+ TemRA cells. Genomic DNA (from each subset) was split evenly across several immunoSEQ plates. Here immunoSEQ multiplex PCR was the method, and the copy in TCRdb shows in-frame clones only, minus some. The table lists approximately 400,000 clones, around 96% of them singletons. The CDR3 has 17 residues. The V segment lost 5 bases and the J segment 0 bases; nucleotides outside the gene matches: 6. Germline V lookup: CDR1 SNHLY, CDR2 FYNNEI. Sequencing used memory CD8+ T cells sorted from blood. The sample's subset: CD45RO+ cells pooled with CCR7-negative TemRA cells. This sequence joins TRBV2 and TRBJ2-6; TRBD1 aligns across 8 bases. This TCR was recovered from a man aged 25 to 40 in good health. The CDR3 is CASSPGTGSSGANVLTF. The DNA for the CDR3 is TGTGCCAGCAGTCCCGGGACAGGCAGCTCTGGGGCCAACGTCCTGACTTTC.